A single T cell receptor (beta chain) is shown here with its context. Its antigen is unidentified. Clones were sequenced by immunoSEQ multiplex PCR, and TCRdb holds only the in-frame ones, with some missing. The table includes about 25,000 clones, 86% detected once. After autologous stem cell transplantation all patients relapsed, and prior brentuximab vedotin exposure differed between cohorts. The entry originates in a study of PD-1 blockade in classical Hodgkin lymphoma. The V and J ends lost 5 bases and 6 bases, in that order; junction bases with no gene match: 4. CDR1 LGHNT and CDR2 FRNRAP come from the germline V gene. The length of the CDR3 is 14 residues. Study results and caveats: CD8+ TCR diversity did not rise significantly by C4D1, unlike CD4+. The study reported lower baseline TCR diversity in newly diagnosed patients than in healthy donors. Prior to therapy, complete responders displayed diversity much like that of newly diagnosed patients.

The sample consisted of peripheral blood mononuclear cells (PBMCs), taken at baseline. The chain recombines TRBV12-5 with TRBJ2-4, with 10 positions matching TRBD1. The sequence was obtained from a human donor with classical Hodgkin lymphoma. The CDR3 is CASGPGQGTNIQYF. The CDR3 region has the DNA TGTGCTAGTGGTCCGGGACAGGGGACAAACATTCAGTACTTC.